This is a list of T cell receptor beta chains from one sample in a study of T cell repertoires in cytomegalovirus infection. Via MiXCR, TCRdb re-called the reads, giving one row per CDR3 protein. The sample carries about 360,000 distinct CDR3 sequences, 15% to 20% recorded once. Sequencing used PBMCs. All receptors come from a human donor in good health (CMV status not recorded). Some clones in this sample may be carry-over from other donors' samples. Each CDR3 is given with its conserved first and last residue. A D gene is named only where the DNA matches it firmly. Size is omitted from some rows. Given values are once, few, many or a class for expanded clones.

d_call: NA; clone_size: NA; j_call: TRBJ1-5; v_call: TRBV28; cdr3_aa: CASLKIQGNQPQHF; cdr3_nt: TGTGCCAGCTTGAAGATCCAGGGCAATCAGCCCCAGCATTTT
d_call: TRBD2; clone_size: NA; j_call: TRBJ2-7; v_call: TRBV6-2/TRBV6-3; cdr3_aa: CASRRLGAGGTYEQYF; cdr3_nt: TGTGCCAGCAGGCGACTAGGGGCGGGAGGAACCTACGAGCAGTACTTC
d_call: TRBD1; clone_size: few; j_call: TRBJ2-3; v_call: TRBV7-2; cdr3_aa: CASSLAFHRGGNTDTQYF; cdr3_nt: TGTGCCAGCAGCTTAGCCTTTCACAGGGGTGGGAACACAGATACGCAGTATTTT
d_call: NA; clone_size: NA; j_call: TRBJ2-7; v_call: TRBV6-5; cdr3_aa: CASRRTVTYEQYF; cdr3_nt: TGTGCCAGCAGGAGGACAGTTACCTACGAGCAGTACTTC
d_call: TRBD1; clone_size: few; j_call: TRBJ2-4; v_call: TRBV6-1; cdr3_aa: CASSLDRFRNIQYF; cdr3_nt: TGTGCCAGCAGCCTGGACAGGTTCCGAAACATTCAGTACTTC
d_call: NA; clone_size: few; j_call: TRBJ2-5; v_call: TRBV6-5; cdr3_aa: CASKGSVETQYF; cdr3_nt: TGTGCCAGCAAGGGTAGCGTGGAGACCCAGTACTTC
d_call: NA; clone_size: few; j_call: TRBJ1-1; v_call: TRBV18; cdr3_aa: CASSADGMNTEAFF; cdr3_nt: TGTGCCAGCTCAGCCGACGGCATGAACACTGAAGCTTTCTTT
d_call: NA; clone_size: many; j_call: TRBJ2-1; v_call: TRBV7-2; cdr3_aa: CASSLGLRSYNEQFF; cdr3_nt: TGTGCCAGCAGCTTAGGGCTCCGCTCCTACAATGAGCAGTTCTTC
d_call: TRBD2; clone_size: many; j_call: TRBJ2-1; v_call: TRBV7-2; cdr3_aa: CASSLRVAGDNEQFF; cdr3_nt: TGTGCCAGCAGCTTAAGAGTAGCGGGGGACAATGAGCAGTTCTTC
d_call: NA; clone_size: NA; j_call: TRBJ2-3; v_call: TRBV15; cdr3_aa: CATSALWDTQYF; cdr3_nt: TGTGCCACCAGCGCCCTGTGGGATACGCAGTATTTT
d_call: NA; clone_size: few; j_call: TRBJ1-2; v_call: TRBV19; cdr3_aa: CAVSQGDRGYTF; cdr3_nt: TGTGCCGTAAGTCAGGGCGATCGTGGCTACACCTTC